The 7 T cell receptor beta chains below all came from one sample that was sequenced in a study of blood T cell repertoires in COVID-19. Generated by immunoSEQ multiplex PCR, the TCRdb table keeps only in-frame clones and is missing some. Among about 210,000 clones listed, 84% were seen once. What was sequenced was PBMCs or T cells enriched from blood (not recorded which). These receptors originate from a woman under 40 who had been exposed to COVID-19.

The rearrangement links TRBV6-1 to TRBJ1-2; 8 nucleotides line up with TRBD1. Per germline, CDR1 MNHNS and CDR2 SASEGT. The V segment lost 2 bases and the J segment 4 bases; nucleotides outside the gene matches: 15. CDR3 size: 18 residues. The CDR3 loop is CASSESRGQGFTVYGYTF. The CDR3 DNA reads TGTGCCAGCAGTGAATCACGAGGACAGGGCTTTACCGTCTATGGCTACACCTTC.

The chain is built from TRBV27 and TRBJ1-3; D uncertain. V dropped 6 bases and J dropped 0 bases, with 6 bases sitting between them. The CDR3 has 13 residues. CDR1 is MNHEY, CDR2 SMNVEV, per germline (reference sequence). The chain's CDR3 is CASRAYSGNTIYF. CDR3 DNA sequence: TGTGCCAGCAGGGCTTACTCTGGAAACACCATATATTTT.

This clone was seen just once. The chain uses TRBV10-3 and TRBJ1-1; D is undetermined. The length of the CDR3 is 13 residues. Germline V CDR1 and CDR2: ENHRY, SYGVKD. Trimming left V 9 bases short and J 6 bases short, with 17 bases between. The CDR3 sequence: CAMAGSSLSEAFF. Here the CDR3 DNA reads TGTGCCATGGCAGGCTCGTCCTTATCTGAAGCTTTCTTT.

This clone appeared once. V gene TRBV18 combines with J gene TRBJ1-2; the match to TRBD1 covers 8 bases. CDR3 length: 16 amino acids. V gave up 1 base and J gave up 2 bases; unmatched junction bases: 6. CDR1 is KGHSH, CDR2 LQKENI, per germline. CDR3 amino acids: CASSPLADRANYGYTF. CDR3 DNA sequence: TGTGCCAGCTCACCACTCGCGGACAGGGCGAACTATGGCTACACCTTC.

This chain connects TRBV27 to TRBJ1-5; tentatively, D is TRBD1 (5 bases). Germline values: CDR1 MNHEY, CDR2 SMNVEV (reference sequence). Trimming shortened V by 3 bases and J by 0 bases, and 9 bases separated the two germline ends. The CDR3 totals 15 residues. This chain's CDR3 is CASSFQGVSNQPQHF. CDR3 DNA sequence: TGTGCCAGCAGTTTTCAAGGGGTTAGCAATCAGCCCCAGCATTTT.

In nucleotides, the CDR3 is TGTGCCAGCAGCCTTGGACCCTCCGTGGGGCCGCATTTT. Protein sequence: CASSLGPSVGPHF. The V gene is TRBV5-5, the J gene TRBJ1-5, with D possibly matching TRBD1 (5 bases). V lost 4 bases to trimming and J lost 15 bases, with 20 bases between them. There are 13 residues in the CDR3. Germline CDR1 is SGHKS and CDR2 is YYEKEE (reference sequence).

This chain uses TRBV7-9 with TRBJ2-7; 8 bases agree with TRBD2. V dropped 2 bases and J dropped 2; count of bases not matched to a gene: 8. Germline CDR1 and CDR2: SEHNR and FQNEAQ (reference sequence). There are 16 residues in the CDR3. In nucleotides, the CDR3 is TGTGCCAGCAGCTTAAGTGGCGCGGGGGGCGCCTACGAGCAGTACTTC. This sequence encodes CASSLSGAGGAYEQYF.